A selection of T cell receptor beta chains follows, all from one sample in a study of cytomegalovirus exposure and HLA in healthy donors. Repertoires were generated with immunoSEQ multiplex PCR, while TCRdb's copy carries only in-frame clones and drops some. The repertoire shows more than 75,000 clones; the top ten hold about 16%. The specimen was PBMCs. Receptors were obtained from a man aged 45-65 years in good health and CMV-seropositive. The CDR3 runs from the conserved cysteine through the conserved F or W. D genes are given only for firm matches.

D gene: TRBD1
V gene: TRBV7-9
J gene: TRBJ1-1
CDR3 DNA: TGTGCCAGCAGCTCCAGTCCCGGGACAGGGATCGAGTTTGCTTTCTTT
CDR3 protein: CASSSSPGTGIEFAFF

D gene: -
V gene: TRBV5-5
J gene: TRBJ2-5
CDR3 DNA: TGTGCCAGCAGCAGTTCGGACCAAGAGACCCAGTACTTC
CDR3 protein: CASSSSDQETQYF

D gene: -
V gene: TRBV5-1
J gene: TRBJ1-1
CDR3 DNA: TGCGCCAGCAGCTTAGGCGACAGAATAAACACTGAAGCTTTCTTT
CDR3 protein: CASSLGDRINTEAFF

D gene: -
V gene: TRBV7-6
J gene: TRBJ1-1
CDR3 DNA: TGTGCCAGCAGCTCCAGGGGTTGGATCACTGAAGCTTTCTTT
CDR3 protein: CASSSRGWITEAFF

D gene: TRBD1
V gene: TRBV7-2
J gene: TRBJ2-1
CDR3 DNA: TGTGCCAGCAGGAGGGGACAGGGCTCCTACAATGAGCAGTTCTTC
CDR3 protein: CASRRGQGSYNEQFF

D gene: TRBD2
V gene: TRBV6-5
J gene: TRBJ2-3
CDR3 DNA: TGTGCCAGCAGCTACGGACTAGCGCGCACAGATACGCAGTATTTT
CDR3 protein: CASSYGLARTDTQYF

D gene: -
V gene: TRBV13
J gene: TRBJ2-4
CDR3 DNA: TGTGCCAGCAGCCCCCCTTCGAGCATTCAGTACTTC
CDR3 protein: CASSPPSSIQYF

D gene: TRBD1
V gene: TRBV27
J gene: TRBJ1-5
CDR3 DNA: TGTGCCAGCAACCGGACAGGGGGAAACAATCAGCCCCAGCATTTT
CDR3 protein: CASNRTGGNNQPQHF

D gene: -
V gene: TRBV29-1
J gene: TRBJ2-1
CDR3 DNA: TGCAGCGTTGAGGCTGACAGCAATGAGCAGTTCTTC
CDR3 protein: CSVEADSNEQFF

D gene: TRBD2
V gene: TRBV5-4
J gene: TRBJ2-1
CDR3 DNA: TGTGCCAGCAGCCAACTAACTAGCGGTCTAGGGCAGTTCTTC
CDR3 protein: CASSQLTSGLGQFF

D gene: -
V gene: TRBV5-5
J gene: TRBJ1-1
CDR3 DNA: TGTGCCAGCAGCTTGGAAGGGGGGGGCACTGAAGCTTTCTTT
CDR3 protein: CASSLEGGGTEAFF

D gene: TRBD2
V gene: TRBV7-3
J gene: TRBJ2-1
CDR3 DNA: TGTGCCACCCGCCGGGACTATTTGAGCAATGAGCAGTTCTTC
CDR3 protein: CATRRDYLSNEQFF

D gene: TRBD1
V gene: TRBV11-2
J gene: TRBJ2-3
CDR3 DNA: TGTGCCAGCAGCTTCGACAGGGTTGGTACGGATACGCAGTATTTT
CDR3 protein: CASSFDRVGTDTQYF

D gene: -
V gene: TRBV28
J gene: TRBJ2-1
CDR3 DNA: TGTGCCAGCAGCCAGGGGGGACTCTCCTACAATGAGCAGTTCTTC
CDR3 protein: CASSQGGLSYNEQFF

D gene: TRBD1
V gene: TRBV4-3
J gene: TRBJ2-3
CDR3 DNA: TGCGCCAGCAGTCAGATCGGACTGACAGGGGGCCTTGGAGATACGCAGTATTTT
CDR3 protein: CASSQIGLTGGLGDTQYF

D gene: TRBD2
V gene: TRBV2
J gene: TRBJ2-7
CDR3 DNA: TGTGCCAGCAGCCAACTAGCGGGAGGAGTGTACGAGCAGTACTTC
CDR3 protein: CASSQLAGGVYEQYF

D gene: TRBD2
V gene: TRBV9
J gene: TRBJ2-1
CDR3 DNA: TGTGCCAGCAGCTCCCGGACTAGCGGGACACGGAATGAGCAGTTCTTC
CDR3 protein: CASSSRTSGTRNEQFF

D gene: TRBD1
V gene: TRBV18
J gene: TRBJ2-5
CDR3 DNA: TGTGCCAGCTCACCGACAGGGAGAGAGACCCAGTACTTC
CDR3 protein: CASSPTGRETQYF

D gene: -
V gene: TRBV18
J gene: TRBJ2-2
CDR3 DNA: TGTGCCAGCTCACCACCAACAGGGAACACCGGGGAGCTGTTTTTT
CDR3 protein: CASSPPTGNTGELFF

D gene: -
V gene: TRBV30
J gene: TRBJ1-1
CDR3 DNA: TGTGCCTGGAGTGTACTCGACAGGGAAGCTTTCTTT
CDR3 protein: CAWSVLDREAFF

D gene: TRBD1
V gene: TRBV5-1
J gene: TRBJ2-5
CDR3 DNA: TGCGCCAGCAACATAGGGGGCGCGGAGGAGACCCAGTACTTC
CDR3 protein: CASNIGGAEETQYF

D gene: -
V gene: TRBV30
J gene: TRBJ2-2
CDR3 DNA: TGTGCCTGCCGGTTAGCCGGGGAGCTGTTTTTT
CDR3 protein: CACRLAGELFF

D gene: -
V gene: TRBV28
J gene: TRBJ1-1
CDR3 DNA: TGTGCCAGCAGCACCGCCCTCGAGGGGGTGAACACTGAAGCTTTCTTT
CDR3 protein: CASSTALEGVNTEAFF

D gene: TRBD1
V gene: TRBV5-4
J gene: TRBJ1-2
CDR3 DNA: TGTGCCAGCAGTTGGATCTCCGGGACAGGGGCCGGCTACACCTTC
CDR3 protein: CASSWISGTGAGYTF

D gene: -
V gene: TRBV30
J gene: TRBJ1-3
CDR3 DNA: TGTGCCTGGAGTGTACTTAATGCTTACTCTGGAAACACCATATATTTT
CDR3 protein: CAWSVLNAYSGNTIYF

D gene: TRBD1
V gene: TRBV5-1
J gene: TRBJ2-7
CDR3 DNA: TGCGCCAGCAATCGGGACAGCCAAACCTACGAGCAGTACTTC
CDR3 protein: CASNRDSQTYEQYF

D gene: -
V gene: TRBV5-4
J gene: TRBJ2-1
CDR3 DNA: TGTGCCAGCAGCTTGGGTAGCGCCTACAATGAGCAGTTCTTC
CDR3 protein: CASSLGSAYNEQFF

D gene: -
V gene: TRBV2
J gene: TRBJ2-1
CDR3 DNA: TGTGCCAGCAGGGGCCCTGGGTCCCAGTTTTACAATGAGCAGTTCTTC
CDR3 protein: CASRGPGSQFYNEQFF

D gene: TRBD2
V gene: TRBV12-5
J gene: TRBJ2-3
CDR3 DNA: TGTGCTAGTGCTCTTACTAGCGGGAGCACAGATACGCAGTATTTT
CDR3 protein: CASALTSGSTDTQYF

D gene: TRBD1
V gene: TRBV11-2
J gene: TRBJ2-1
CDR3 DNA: TGTGCCAGCAGCTCCAGGACAGGTTTCAATGAGCAGTTCTTC
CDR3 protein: CASSSRTGFNEQFF

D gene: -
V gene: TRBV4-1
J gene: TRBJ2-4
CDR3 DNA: TGCGCCAGCAGCCAAGATCCCCTGGGAGGCATTCAGTACTTC
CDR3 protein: CASSQDPLGGIQYF

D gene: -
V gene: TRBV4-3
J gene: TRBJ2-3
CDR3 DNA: TGCGCCAGCAGCTACCGGGACTCTTACACAGATACGCAGTATTTT
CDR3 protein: CASSYRDSYTDTQYF

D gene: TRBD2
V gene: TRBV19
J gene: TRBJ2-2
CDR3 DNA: TGTGCCAGTAGTCCCGGAGCGGGAGCACCGGGAACCGGGGAGCTGTTTTTT
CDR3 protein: CASSPGAGAPGTGELFF

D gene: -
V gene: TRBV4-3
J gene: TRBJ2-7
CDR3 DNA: TGCGCCAGCAGCCATGACACCTACTCCTACGAGCAGTACTTC
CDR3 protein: CASSHDTYSYEQYF

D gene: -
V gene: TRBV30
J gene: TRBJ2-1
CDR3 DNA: TGTGCCTGGAGTGCACGGTCCTACAATGAGCAGTTCTTC
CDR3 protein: CAWSARSYNEQFF

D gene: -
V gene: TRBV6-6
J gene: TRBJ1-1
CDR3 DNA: TGTGCCAGCAGTTACCTCCAGACTAACACTGAAGCTTTCTTT
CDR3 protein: CASSYLQTNTEAFF

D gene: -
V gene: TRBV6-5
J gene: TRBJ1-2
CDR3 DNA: TGTGCCAGCAGTCCGGGGGGTGGGGGCGACTATGGCTACACCTTC
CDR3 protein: CASSPGGGGDYGYTF

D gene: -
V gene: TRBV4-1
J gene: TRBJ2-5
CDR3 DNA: TGCGCCAGCAGCCTCCTTATCCAAGAGACCCAGTACTTC
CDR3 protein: CASSLLIQETQYF

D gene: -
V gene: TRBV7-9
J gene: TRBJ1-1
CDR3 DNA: TGTGCCAGCAGCTTAGAGTCCCAAGGGGACACTGAAGCTTTCTTT
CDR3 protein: CASSLESQGDTEAFF

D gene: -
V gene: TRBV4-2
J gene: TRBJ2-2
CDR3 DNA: TGTGCCAGCAGCCAAGACCATTTTGGTCTGACAGCCGGCACCGGGGAGCTGTTTTTT
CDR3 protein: CASSQDHFGLTAGTGELFF

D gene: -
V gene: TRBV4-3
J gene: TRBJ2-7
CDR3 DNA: TGCGCCAGCAGCCAAGATCGAGTAGATTTCGCCTACGAGCAGTACTTC
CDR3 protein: CASSQDRVDFAYEQYF

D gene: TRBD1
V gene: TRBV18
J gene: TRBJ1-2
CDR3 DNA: TGTGCCAGCTCCCCTAATACGGGACAGAGGGACTATGGCTACACCTTC
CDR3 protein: CASSPNTGQRDYGYTF